One TCR beta chain is described in this entry. In germline, CDR1 is SGHNT, CDR2 YENEEA. This CDR3 is 13 amino acids long. Trimming took 5 bases from V and 9 from J, leaving 15 bases between them. Authors' analysis steps: Amplification of reference gene primers was used by the study to estimate nucleated cell counts. Libraries were prepared by immunoSEQ multiplex PCR; TCRdb keeps only in-frame clonotypes and omits some of them. That table gives V, J and clone size, and the DNA gave D and trimming. The sample lists some 77,000 clones, about 86% occurring once. This sample stems from a study of blood T cell repertoires in COVID-19. Study details: Nucleic acid was either cDNA or gDNA, and it came from T cells, B-cell-depleted T cells, or PBMCs.

The clonotype comes from a man aged 70-80 years with acute or convalescent COVID-19. The chain joins TRBV11-3 to TRBJ2-3, with unresolved D. Source material: peripheral blood. CDR3 region: CASSPASEPTQYF. The CDR3 bases are TGTGCCAGCAGCCCCGCAAGCGAGCCAACGCAGTATTTT.